This TCR beta chain was recovered during a study of T cell changes during pregnancy in multiple sclerosis. This CDR3 region has 13 residues. Germline CDR1 reads SEHNR; CDR2 reads FQNEAQ (reference sequence). Trimming removed 0 bases at V and 5 bases at J, with 7 bases between. Only in-frame clones appear in the TCRdb table, and some are missing; sequencing was by immunoSEQ multiplex PCR. The sample lists just under 45,000 clones, about 95% occurring once. The chain carries TRBV7-9 and TRBJ2-5; weak D call: TRBD2 (6 bases). This TCR was recovered from a female donor with multiple sclerosis, enrolled in a pregnancy study. The source was peripheral blood, collected in the second trimester of pregnancy. The CDR3 DNA is TGTGCCAGCAGCTTAGCGGCGGGGGAGACCCAGTACTTC. It encodes CASSLAAGETQYF. Variable domain in full (rest from reference TRBV7-9 and TRBJ2-5): DTGVSQNPRHKITKRGQNVTFRCDPISEHNRLYWYRQTLGQGPEFLTYFQNEAQLEKSRLLSDRFSAERPKGSFSTLEIQRTEQGDSAMYLCASSLAAGETQYFGPGTRLLVL.